This T cell receptor (beta chain) was sequenced in a study of blood T cell repertoires in COVID-19. Study-level information: PBMCs, B-cell-depleted T cells, or T cells were the source of the cDNA or gDNA that made up the material.

V gave up 6 bases and J gave up 6 bases, with 18 bases separating them. The CDR3 is 14 amino acids. The germline V gene has CDR1 MGHRA and CDR2 YSYEKL. As processed by the authors: By means of reference gene primer amplification, nucleated cell counts were estimated. Sequencing was performed with immunoSEQ multiplex PCR; in TCRdb, only in-frame clones are kept and a portion is missing. The DNA gave D and trimming, while V, J and clone size come from that table. The top ten hold about 27% of the sample, which has around 15,000 clones, 82% seen once. The chain couples TRBV4-1 to TRBJ2-7; D remains unclear. The TCR originated in a woman in her seventies with active COVID-19. The sequenced material came from peripheral blood. The CDR3 here is CASSTRQMGSEQYF. CDR3 coding DNA: TGCGCCAGCAGTACGAGGCAGATGGGTAGCGAGCAGTACTTC.